This paragraph covers one T cell receptor (beta chain) sequence. This clone has more than one count but fewer than ten. It has no known antigen specificity. No per-base quality is available; no much larger clone lies one base away. CDR1 and CDR2 (LGHNT, FRNRAP) derive from the germline V gene. CDR3 length: 12 amino acids, cysteine to phenylalanine. Only the CDR3 portion is preserved as DNA: 36 bases, with reading frame beginning at the first base. The V and J ends are trimmed by 1 base and 7 bases, leaving 8 bases between them. The source of the sample is a study of shared T cell receptors in the human thymus (dated by TCRdb to the early 2020s). Regarding the research as a whole: The study examined how self-reactive, shared T-cell receptor alpha chains are generated in the human thymus.

The method behind the library was the immunoSEQ multiplex PCR assay. Here the immuneACCESS table is served through TCRdb, limited to in-frame sequences with V and J called. Missing clones are a known gap in these copies; in checked studies unresolved V genes cover under half, and the rest lacks a known reason. This sample has 600,000 or so clones in its table, and approximately 87% of those were observed once. The ten biggest clones cover 0.0094% of the sample. These sequences were also reported in another study, on human thymus T cells. As described in the second report: Donors were immunologically healthy infants undergoing open corrective cardiac surgery for congenital heart defects in Finland. Thymus tissue was collected as surgical resects that were removed during corrective cardiac surgery. Biased V and J gene segment usage appeared to be present in both thymic and peripheral blood repertoires. Highly overlapping thymic TCR repertoires among unrelated individuals were reported in the related research. The study described the TCR alpha and beta repertoires in about eight infant thymus samples and a few matching peripheral blood samples. Donor ages ranged from roughly 7 to 250 days, and the cohort comprised 5 to 7 male and a couple of female infants. After being mechanically released from the tissue, thymocytes were kept at -70 degrees C in pellets of about 8.5-30 million cells. A QIAsymphony instrument was used to extract genomic DNA from frozen cell pellets. Using the immunoSEQ multiplex PCR assay, the TCRB and TCRAD loci were amplified from a standardized quantity of quality-controlled genomic DNA. The amplicons covered the V(D)J region and were long enough to include the CDR3 and to identify the V and J genes. Amplicon sequencing was performed on an Illumina platform through the commercial immunoSEQ service. Corrections for primer bias and sequencing errors followed previously described methods, while TCRAD and TCRB definitions were based on the IMGT database. The repertoires were analysed using immunoSEQ Analyzer 3.0 and VDJTools for basic statistics, V/J segment usage, diversity estimates, rarefaction and pairwise overlap. Diversity was estimated using the Chao1, ChaoE, Efron-Thisted, Shannon and inverse Simpson indices, and was also estimated on datasets down-sampled to the size of the smallest sample. Repertoire overlap used strict matching of CDR3 nucleotide sequence, V gene and J gene, with Jaccard-based multidimensional scaling clustering. Thymus samples yielded on average around 810,000 unique TCRB clonotypes, compared with 80,000 to 85,000 from blood samples.

The chain is encoded by TRBV12-5 joined to TRBJ2-7, with the D gene not clear enough to name. The origin of this receptor is a boy under three years old with a congenital heart defect. Donor details come from another sample of the same person, matched by shared clones. The sequenced sample consisted of thymocytes. The DNA sequence follows: TGTGCTAGTGGTTTGGCTGACGGGGAGCAGTACTTC. It translates to CASGLADGEQYF.